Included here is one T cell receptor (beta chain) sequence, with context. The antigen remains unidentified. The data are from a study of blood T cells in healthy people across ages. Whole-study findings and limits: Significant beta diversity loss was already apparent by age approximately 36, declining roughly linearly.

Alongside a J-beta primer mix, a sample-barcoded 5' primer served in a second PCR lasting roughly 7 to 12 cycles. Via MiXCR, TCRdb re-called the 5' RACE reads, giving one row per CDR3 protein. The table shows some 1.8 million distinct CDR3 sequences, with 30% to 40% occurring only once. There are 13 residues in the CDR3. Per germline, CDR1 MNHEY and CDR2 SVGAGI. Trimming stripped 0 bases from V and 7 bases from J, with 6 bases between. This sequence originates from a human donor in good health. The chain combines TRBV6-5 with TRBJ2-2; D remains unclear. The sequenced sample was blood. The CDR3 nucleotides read TGTGCCAGCAGTTACTCGGGCTTCGGGGAGCTGTTTTTT. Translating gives CASSYSGFGELFF.